This T cell receptor (beta chain) was identified in a study of early T cells in non-severe SARS-CoV-2 infection. With 6 bases clipped from V and 5 bases from J, the junction kept 5 bases outside the gene matches. The CDR3 has 12 amino acids. Germline V lookup: CDR1 SQVTM, CDR2 ANQGSEA. General observations from the study: Comparison of clonotypes with VDJdb favored anti-spike CD8 responses while missing private and CD4 specificities.

The TCR library protocol attached unique molecular identifiers to the individual cDNA molecules. TCRdb reprocessed the 5' RACE reads with MiXCR, giving one entry per CDR3 protein. The profile covers 63,000 or so distinct CDR3 sequences, with approximately 12% appearing a single time and approximately 6.4% taken by the ten largest. Comments on this clonotype: Its antigen is unidentified.

The V call is TRBV29-1, the J call TRBJ2-5; TRBD2 matches at 8 bases. The sequence came from an adult who was a healthcare worker with PCR-confirmed SARS-CoV-2 infection or an uninfected control (not recorded which). Material for sequencing was whole blood. In nucleotides, the CDR3 is TGCAGCGTCTTAGCGGGATGGGAGACCCAGTACTTC. As protein: CSVLAGWETQYF.